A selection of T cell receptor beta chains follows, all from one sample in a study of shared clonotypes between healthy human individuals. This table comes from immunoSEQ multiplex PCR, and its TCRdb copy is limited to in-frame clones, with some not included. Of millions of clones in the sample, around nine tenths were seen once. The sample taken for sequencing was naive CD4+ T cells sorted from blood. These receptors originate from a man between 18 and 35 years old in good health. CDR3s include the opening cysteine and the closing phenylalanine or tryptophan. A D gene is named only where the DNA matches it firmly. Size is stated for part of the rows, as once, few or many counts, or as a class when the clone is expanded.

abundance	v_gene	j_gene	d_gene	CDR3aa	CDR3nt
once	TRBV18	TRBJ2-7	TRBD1	CASSLEGTGGSYEQYF	TGTGCCAGCTCACTGGAGGGGACAGGGGGCTCCTACGAGCAGTACTTC
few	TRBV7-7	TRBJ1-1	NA	CGTSTVRWNTEAFF	TGCGGGACCTCCACTGTCAGGTGGAACACTGAAGCTTTCTTT
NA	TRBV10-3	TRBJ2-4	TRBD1	CATARQGADIQYF	TGTGCCACAGCTCGACAGGGAGCAGACATTCAGTACTTC
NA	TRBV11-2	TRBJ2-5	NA	CASSLDPVRGRGETQYF	TGTGCCAGCAGCTTAGACCCCGTCCGGGGGCGCGGAGAGACCCAGTACTTC
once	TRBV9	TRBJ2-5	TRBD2	CASSARTSGPYQETQYF	TGTGCCAGCAGCGCCAGGACTAGCGGACCGTACCAAGAGACCCAGTACTTC
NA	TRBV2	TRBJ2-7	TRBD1	CASSSIPGQSSYEQYF	TGTGCCAGCAGTTCTATCCCGGGACAGAGCTCCTACGAGCAGTACTTC
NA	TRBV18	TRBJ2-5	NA	CASSPKDTQETQYF	TGTGCCAGCTCACCTAAAGACACCCAAGAGACCCAGTACTTC
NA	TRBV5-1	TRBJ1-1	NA	CASSLAKGSATEAFF	TGCGCCAGCAGCTTGGCCAAGGGTTCGGCCACTGAAGCTTTCTTT
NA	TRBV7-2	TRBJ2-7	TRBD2	CASTPGGTSGRVSYEQYF	TGTGCCAGCACCCCCGGGGGGACTAGCGGGAGGGTCTCCTACGAGCAGTACTTC
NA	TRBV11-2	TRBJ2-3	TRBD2	CASSPRTSGSADTQYF	TGTGCCAGCAGCCCGCGGACTAGCGGGAGTGCAGATACGCAGTATTTT
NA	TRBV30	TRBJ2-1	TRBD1	CAWSLVQGAWNEQFF	TGTGCCTGGAGCCTAGTTCAGGGGGCTTGGAATGAGCAGTTCTTC
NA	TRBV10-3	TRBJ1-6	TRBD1	CAIQGVGNSPLHF	TGTGCCATCCAGGGGGTCGGTAATTCACCCCTCCACTTT
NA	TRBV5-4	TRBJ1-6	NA	CASSTQGNYNSPLHF	TGTGCCAGCAGCACGCAGGGAAACTATAATTCACCCCTCCACTTT
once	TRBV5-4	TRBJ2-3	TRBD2	CASSQIGLAGTNTDTQYF	TGTGCCAGCAGCCAAATAGGACTAGCGGGTACCAACACAGATACGCAGTATTTT
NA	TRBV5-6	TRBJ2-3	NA	CASSLRLDSQSTDTQYF	TGTGCCAGCAGCCTCCGTTTGGATAGTCAGAGCACAGATACGCAGTATTTT
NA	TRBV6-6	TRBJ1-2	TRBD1	CASNPGQGHGYTF	TGTGCCAGCAACCCAGGACAGGGGCATGGCTACACCTTC
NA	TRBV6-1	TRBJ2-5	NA	CASSGDFGVETQYF	TGTGCCAGCAGTGGGGATTTCGGGGTTGAGACCCAGTACTTC
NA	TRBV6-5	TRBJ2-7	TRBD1	CASRQGNYEQYF	TGTGCCAGCAGACAGGGGAACTACGAGCAGTACTTC
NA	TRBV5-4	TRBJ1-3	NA	CASSLNTGNTIYF	TGTGCCAGCAGCTTGAATACTGGAAACACCATATATTTT
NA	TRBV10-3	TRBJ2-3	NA	CAISESPGTDTQYF	TGTGCCATCAGTGAGTCTCCGGGGACAGATACGCAGTATTTT
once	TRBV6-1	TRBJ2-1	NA	CASSGTNHYNEQFF	TGTGCCAGCAGTGGGACAAATCACTACAATGAGCAGTTCTTC
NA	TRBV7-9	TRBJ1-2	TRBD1	CASSLGGTAPLPYGYTF	TGTGCCAGCAGCTTAGGGGGGACAGCTCCTCTTCCCTATGGCTACACCTTC
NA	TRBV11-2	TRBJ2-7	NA	CASSLDSLTYEQYF	TGTGCCAGCAGCTTGGACAGCCTCACCTACGAGCAGTACTTC
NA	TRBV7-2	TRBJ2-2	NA	CASSLLGGSGELFF	TGTGCCAGCAGCTTATTAGGGGGTTCCGGGGAGCTGTTTTTT
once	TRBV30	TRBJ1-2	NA	CAWSEGTGYTF	TGTGCCTGGAGTGAAGGAACTGGCTACACCTTC
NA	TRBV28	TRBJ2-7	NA	CASTRDTSYEQYF	TGTGCCAGCACCCGGGACACGTCCTACGAGCAGTACTTC
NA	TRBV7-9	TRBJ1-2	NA	CASSASGTDPLLANYGYTF	TGTGCCAGCAGCGCCTCCGGGACGGACCCCCTGTTAGCTAACTATGGCTACACCTTC
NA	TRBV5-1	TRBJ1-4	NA	CASRFGANEKLFF	TGCGCCAGCAGGTTCGGGGCTAATGAAAAACTGTTTTTT
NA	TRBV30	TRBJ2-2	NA	CACRDTNTGELFF	TGTGCCTGTCGGGACACCAACACCGGGGAGCTGTTTTTT
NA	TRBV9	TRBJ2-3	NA	CASSAVGDTQYF	TGTGCCAGCAGCGCCGTCGGAGATACGCAGTATTTT
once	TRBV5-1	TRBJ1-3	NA	CASSRAGREGGNTIYF	TGCGCCAGCAGCCGGGCGGGCAGGGAAGGTGGAAACACCATATATTTT
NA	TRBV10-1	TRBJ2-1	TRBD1	CASSHRGATYNEQFF	TGCGCCAGCAGTCACAGGGGGGCGACCTACAATGAGCAGTTCTTC
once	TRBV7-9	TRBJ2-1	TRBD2	CASSLGSGGPYNEQFF	TGTGCCAGCAGCTTAGGAAGCGGGGGGCCCTACAATGAGCAGTTCTTC
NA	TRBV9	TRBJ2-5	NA	CASSPSGRSETQYF	TGTGCCAGCAGCCCCTCGGGTCGGAGCGAGACCCAGTACTTC
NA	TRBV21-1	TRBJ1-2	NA	CASSRWSLRGPSYGYTF	TGTGCCAGCAGCAGATGGTCCCTGAGGGGGCCTAGCTATGGCTACACCTTC
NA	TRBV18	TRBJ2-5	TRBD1	CASSPRTGEGREQYF	TGTGCCAGCTCACCACGGACAGGGGAGGGTCGGGAGCAGTACTTC
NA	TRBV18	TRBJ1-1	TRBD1	CASSPVSLGTGGGTEAFF	TGTGCCAGCTCACCAGTATCCCTCGGGACAGGGGGCGGCACTGAAGCTTTCTTT
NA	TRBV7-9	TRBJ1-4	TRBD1	CASSPGRGLANEKLFF	TGTGCCAGCAGCCCGGGCAGGGGGCTCGCTAATGAAAAACTGTTTTTT
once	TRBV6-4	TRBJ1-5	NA	CASSQTGGVGPQHF	TGTGCCAGCAGCCAGACAGGCGGGGTGGGGCCCCAGCATTTT
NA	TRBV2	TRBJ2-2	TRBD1	CASRAGTGGIGPGELFF	TGTGCCAGCAGGGCCGGGACAGGGGGCATAGGACCTGGGGAGCTGTTTTTT
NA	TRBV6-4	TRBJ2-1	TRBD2	CASSDPRTSNNEQFF	TGTGCCAGCAGTGACCCGCGGACTAGCAACAATGAGCAGTTCTTC
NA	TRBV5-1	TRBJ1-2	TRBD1	CASSYSWDRGSGYTF	TGCGCCAGCAGCTATTCATGGGACAGGGGTTCTGGCTACACCTTC
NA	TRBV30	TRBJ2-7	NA	CAWGTLGGEQYF	TGTGCCTGGGGGACCCTCGGTGGCGAGCAGTACTTC
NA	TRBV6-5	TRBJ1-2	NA	CAAGGSPVGYTF	TGTGCCGCGGGAGGCTCCCCGGTTGGCTACACCTTC
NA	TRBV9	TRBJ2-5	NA	CASSWGTTGQETQYF	TGTGCCAGCAGCTGGGGTACGACAGGACAAGAGACCCAGTACTTC
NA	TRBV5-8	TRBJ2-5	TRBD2	CASSPGLAGDRETQYF	TGTGCCAGCAGCCCGGGACTAGCGGGAGATAGAGAGACCCAGTACTTC
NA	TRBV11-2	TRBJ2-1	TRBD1	CASSLGQGSYNEQFF	TGTGCCAGCAGCTTGGGACAGGGCTCCTACAATGAGCAGTTCTTC
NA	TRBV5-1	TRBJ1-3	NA	CASSLLGISGNTIYF	TGCGCCAGCAGCTTGTTGGGAATCTCTGGAAACACCATATATTTT
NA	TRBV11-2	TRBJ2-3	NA	CASSLGRIVTDTQYF	TGTGCCAGCAGCTTAGGAAGGATAGTCACAGATACGCAGTATTTT
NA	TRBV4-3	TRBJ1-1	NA	CASSPGPNLNTEAFF	TGCGCCAGCAGCCCGGGGCCCAACTTGAACACTGAAGCTTTCTTT
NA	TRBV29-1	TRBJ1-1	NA	CSFSGNGNTEAFF	TGCAGCTTCTCGGGGAATGGGAACACTGAAGCTTTCTTT
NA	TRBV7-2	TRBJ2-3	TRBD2	CASSPQRGDTQYF	TGTGCCAGCAGCCCCCAGCGGGGAGATACGCAGTATTTT
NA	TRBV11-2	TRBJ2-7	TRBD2	CASSFTSGGERYEQYF	TGTGCCAGCAGCTTCACTAGCGGGGGAGAACGCTACGAGCAGTACTTC
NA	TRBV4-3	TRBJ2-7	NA	CASSQDVRNEQYF	TGCGCCAGCAGCCAAGATGTCCGGAACGAGCAGTACTTC
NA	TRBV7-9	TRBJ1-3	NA	CASSPSGGNTIYF	TGTGCCAGCAGTCCCTCGGGGGGAAACACCATATATTTT